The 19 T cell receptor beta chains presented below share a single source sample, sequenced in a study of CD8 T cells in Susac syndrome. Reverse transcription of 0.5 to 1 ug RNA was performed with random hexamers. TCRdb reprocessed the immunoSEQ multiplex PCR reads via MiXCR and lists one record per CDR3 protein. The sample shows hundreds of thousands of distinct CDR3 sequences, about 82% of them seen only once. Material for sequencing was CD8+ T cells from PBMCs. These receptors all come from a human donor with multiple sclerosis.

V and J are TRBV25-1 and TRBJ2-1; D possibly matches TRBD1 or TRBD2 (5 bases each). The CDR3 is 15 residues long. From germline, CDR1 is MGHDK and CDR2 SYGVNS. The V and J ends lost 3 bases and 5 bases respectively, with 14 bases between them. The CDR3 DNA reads TGTGCCAGCAGTGACTGGGGTGGGGGAGACAATGAGCAGTTCTTC. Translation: CASSDWGGGDNEQFF. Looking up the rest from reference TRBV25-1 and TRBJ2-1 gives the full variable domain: EADIYQTPRYLVIGTGKKITLECSQTMGHDKMYWYQQDPGMELHLIHYSYGVNSTEKGDLSSESTVSRIRTEHFPLTLESARPSHTSQYLCASSDWGGGDNEQFFGPGTRLTVL.

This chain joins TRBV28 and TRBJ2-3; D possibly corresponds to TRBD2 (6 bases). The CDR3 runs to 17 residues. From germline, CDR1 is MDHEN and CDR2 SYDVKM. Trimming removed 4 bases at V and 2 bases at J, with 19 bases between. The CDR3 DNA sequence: TGTGCCAGCAGTTATGACCGGGGGAACCGACTCACAGATACGCAGTATTTT. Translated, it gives CASSYDRGNRLTDTQYF.

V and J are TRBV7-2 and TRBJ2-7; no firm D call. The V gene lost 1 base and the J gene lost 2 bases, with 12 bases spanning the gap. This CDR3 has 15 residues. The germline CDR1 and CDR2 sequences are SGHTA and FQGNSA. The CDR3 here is CASSLVSQPTYEQYF. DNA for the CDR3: TGTGCCAGCAGCTTAGTATCACAGCCGACCTACGAGCAGTACTTC.

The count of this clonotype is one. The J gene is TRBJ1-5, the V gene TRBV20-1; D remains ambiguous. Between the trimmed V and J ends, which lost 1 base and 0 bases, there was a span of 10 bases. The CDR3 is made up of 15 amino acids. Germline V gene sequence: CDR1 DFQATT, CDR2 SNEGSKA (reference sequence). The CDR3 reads CSARVYGVSNQPQHF. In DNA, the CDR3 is TGCAGTGCTAGAGTATACGGAGTTAGCAATCAGCCCCAGCATTTT.

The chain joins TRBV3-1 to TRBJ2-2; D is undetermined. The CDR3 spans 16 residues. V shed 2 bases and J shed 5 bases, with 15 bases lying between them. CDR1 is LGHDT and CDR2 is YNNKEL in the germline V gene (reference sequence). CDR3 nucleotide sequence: TGTGCCAGCAGCCAACCTTCCCACGAAGGGACCGGGGAGCTGTTTTTT. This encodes CASSQPSHEGTGELFF.

CDR3 sequence reads: CASSEYSGPTNEQFF. CDR3 bases: TGTGCCAGCAGTGAATATAGCGGCCCCACGAATGAGCAGTTCTTC. V usage is TRBV25-1 and J usage is TRBJ2-1; possibly TRBD2 for D (6 bases). The CDR3 extends over 15 amino acids. Trimming left V 0 bases short and J 7 bases short, with 13 bases between. In germline, CDR1 is MGHDK, CDR2 SYGVNS. Drawing the rest from reference TRBV25-1 and TRBJ2-1, the complete variable domain is EADIYQTPRYLVIGTGKKITLECSQTMGHDKMYWYQQDPGMELHLIHYSYGVNSTEKGDLSSESTVSRIRTEHFPLTLESARPSHTSQYLCASSEYSGPTNEQFFGPGTRLTVL.

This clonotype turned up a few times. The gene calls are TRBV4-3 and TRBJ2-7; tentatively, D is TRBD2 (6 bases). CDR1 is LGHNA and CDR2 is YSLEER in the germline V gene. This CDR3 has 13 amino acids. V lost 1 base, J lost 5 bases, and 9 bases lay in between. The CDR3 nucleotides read TGCGCCAGCAGCCAAGGACTAGACGACGAGCAGTACTTC. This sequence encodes CASSQGLDDEQYF.

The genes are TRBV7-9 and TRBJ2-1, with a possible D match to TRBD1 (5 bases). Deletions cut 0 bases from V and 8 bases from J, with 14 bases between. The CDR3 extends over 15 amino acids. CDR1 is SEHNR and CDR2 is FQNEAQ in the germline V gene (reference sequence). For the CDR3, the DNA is TGTGCCAGCAGCTTAGCGATTACGACAGACGATGAGCAGTTCTTC. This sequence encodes CASSLAITTDDEQFF.

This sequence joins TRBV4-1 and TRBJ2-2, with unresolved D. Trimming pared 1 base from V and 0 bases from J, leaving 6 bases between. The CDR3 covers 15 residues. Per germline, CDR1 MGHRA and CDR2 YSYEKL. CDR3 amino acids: CASSQAGANTGELFF. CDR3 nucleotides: TGCGCCAGCAGCCAAGCAGGCGCGAACACCGGGGAGCTGTTTTTT.

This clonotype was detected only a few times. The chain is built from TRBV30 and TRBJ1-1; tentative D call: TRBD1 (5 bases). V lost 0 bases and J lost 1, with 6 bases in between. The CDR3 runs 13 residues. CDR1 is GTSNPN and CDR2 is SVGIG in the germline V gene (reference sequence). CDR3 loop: CAWSVQGNTEAFF. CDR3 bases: TGTGCCTGGAGTGTCCAGGGGAACACTGAAGCTTTCTTT.

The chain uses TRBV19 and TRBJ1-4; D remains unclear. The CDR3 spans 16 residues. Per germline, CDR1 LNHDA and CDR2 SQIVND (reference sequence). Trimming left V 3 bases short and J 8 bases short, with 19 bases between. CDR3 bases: TGTGCCAGTAGTATGGACCGGGATTCTTCGTCCGAAAAACTGTTTTTT. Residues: CASSMDRDSSSEKLFF.

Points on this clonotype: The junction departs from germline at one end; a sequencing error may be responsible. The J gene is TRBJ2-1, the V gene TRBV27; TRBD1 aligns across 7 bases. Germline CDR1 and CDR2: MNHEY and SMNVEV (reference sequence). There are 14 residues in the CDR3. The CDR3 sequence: CASSKDFTGQPAVF. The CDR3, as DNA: TGTGCCAGCAGTAAGGATTTTACGGGACAGCCCGCGGTCTTC.

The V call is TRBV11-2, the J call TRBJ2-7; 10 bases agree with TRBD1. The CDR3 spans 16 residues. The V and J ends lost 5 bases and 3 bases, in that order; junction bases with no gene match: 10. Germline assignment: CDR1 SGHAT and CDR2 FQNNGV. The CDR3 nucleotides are TGTGCCAGCAGCCCCCCCCGGGGGACAGGGGACTACGAGCAGTACTTC. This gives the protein CASSPPRGTGDYEQYF.

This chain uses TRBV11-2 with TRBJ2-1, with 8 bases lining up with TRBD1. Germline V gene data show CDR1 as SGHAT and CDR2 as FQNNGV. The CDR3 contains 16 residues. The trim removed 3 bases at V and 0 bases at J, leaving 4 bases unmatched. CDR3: CASSLSQGGSYNEQFF. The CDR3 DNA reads TGTGCCAGCAGCTTGTCACAGGGGGGCTCCTACAATGAGCAGTTCTTC.

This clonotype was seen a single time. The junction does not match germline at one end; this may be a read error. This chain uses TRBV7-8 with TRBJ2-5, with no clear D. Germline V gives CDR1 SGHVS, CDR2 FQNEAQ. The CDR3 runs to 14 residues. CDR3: CASSLRASLEAQYF. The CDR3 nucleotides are TGTGCCAGCAGCTTAAGGGCCTCCCTAGAGGCCCAGTACTTC. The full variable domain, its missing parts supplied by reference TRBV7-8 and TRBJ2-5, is GAGVSQSPRYKVAKRGQDVALRCDPISGHVSLFWYQQALGQGPEFLTYFQNEAQLDKSGLPSDRFFAERPEGSVSTLKIQRTQQEDSAVYLCASSLRASLEAQYFGPGTRLLVL.

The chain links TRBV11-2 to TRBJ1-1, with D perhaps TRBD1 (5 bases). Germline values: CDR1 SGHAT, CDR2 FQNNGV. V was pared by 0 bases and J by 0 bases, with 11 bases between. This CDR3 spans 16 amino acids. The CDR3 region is CASSLETGTMNTEAFF. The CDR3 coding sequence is TGTGCCAGCAGCTTAGAAACAGGAACTATGAACACTGAAGCTTTCTTT.

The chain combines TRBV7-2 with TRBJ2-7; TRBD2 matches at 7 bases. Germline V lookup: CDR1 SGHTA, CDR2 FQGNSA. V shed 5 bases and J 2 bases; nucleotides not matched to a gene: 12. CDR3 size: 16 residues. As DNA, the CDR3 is TGTGCCAGCAGCATTGGAGGGGCTAGCGGTACCTACGAGCAGTACTTC. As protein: CASSIGGASGTYEQYF.

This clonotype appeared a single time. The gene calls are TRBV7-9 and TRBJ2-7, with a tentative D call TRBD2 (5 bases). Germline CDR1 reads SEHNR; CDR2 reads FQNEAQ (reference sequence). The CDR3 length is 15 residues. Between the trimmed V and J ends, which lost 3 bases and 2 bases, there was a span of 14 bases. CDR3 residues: CASSFPGKGTYEQYF. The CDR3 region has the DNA TGTGCCAGCAGCTTCCCCGGGAAAGGAACCTACGAGCAGTACTTC.

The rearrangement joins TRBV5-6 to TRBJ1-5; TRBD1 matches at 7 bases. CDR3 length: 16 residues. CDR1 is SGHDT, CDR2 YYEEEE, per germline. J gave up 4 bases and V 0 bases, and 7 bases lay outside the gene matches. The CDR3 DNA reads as TGTGCCAGCAGCTTGGCGGCGGGACAGCTGAATCAGCCCCAGCATTTT. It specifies CASSLAAGQLNQPQHF.